Presented here are 15 T cell receptor beta chains from one specimen sequenced in a study of blood T cell repertoires in COVID-19 (TCRdb year 2020). The method was the immunoSEQ multiplex PCR assay. The source is immuneACCESS, and TCRdb retained only in-frame sequences with V and J called. Part of the clones is not carried over; for the studies checked, unresolved V genes explain less than half of this, and the remainder is unexplained. For this sample there are about 60,000 clones; approximately 80% appear just once. The top ten constitute about a tenth of the sample. Sequenced sample: peripheral blood. Every receptor here comes from a man aged 30 to 45 with COVID-19, enrolled during active disease.

This clone was recorded once. V and J are TRBV7-9 and TRBJ1-5, with D hard to call. V was cut by 4 bases and J by 9 bases, with 16 bases left in between. The CDR3 extends over 14 amino acids. Germline V gives CDR1 SEHNR, CDR2 FQNEAQ (reference sequence). CDR3 sequence reads: CASSSLGSGGPQHF. The DNA for the CDR3 is TGTGCCAGCAGCTCCCTCGGCTCCGGAGGGCCCCAGCATTTT.

This clone was observed a few times. The chain links TRBV5-1 to TRBJ2-7; tentative D call: TRBD2 (6 bases). The CDR3 runs 14 residues. V lost 4 bases and J 2 bases, leaving 13 bases between the germline ends. Germline loops: CDR1 SGHRS, CDR2 YFSETQ. This CDR3 reads CASSTSGGTYEQYF. CDR3 DNA: TGCGCCAGCAGCACTTCCGGGGGTACCTACGAGCAGTACTTC. Complete variable domain (other parts from reference TRBV5-1 and TRBJ2-7): KAGVTQTPRYLIKTRGQQVTLSCSPISGHRSVSWYQQTPGQGLQFLFEYFSETQRNKGNFPGRFSGRQFSNSRSEMNVSTLELGDSALYLCASSTSGGTYEQYFGPGTRLTVT.

The chain employs TRBV29-1 and TRBJ1-5; D call uncertain. V lost 3 bases, J lost 6 bases, and 12 bases lay in between. CDR3 size: 13 residues. Germline V gene sequence: CDR1 SQVTM, CDR2 ANQGSEA. For the CDR3, the DNA is TGCAGCGTTGAGTTCGCGTCAGGTCAGCCCCAGCATTTT. It encodes CSVEFASGQPQHF.

This clone showed up just once. J is TRBJ1-2 and V is TRBV2; 11 bases align to TRBD1. CDR3 size: 15 residues. CDR1 and CDR2 from the germline V gene are SNHLY and FYNNEI. With 2 bases clipped from V and 7 bases from J, the junction kept 6 bases outside the gene matches. This chain's CDR3 is CASSEQDRGRLGYTF. CDR3 bases: TGTGCCAGCAGTGAACAGGACAGGGGGCGGCTTGGCTACACCTTC.

The chain is built from TRBV11-2 and TRBJ2-1, with 7 positions matching TRBD1. CDR1 SGHAT and CDR2 FQNNGV come from the germline V gene. Losses at the gene ends were 3 bases for V and 3 bases for J; bases not matched to a gene: 8. This CDR3 has 16 amino acids. The CDR3 sequence is CASSFPRTGHYNEQFF. The CDR3 coding sequence is TGTGCCAGCAGCTTCCCTCGGACAGGACACTACAATGAGCAGTTCTTC.

The V call is TRBV2, the J call TRBJ1-2, with D perhaps TRBD1 (5 bases). The CDR3 loop spans 14 amino acids. The V gene's germline CDR1 is SNHLY and CDR2 FYNNEI. V shed 6 bases and J shed 4 bases, with 15 bases lying between them. The CDR3 here is CASSPLGQGYGYTF. CDR3 in DNA: TGTGCCAGCAGCCCCCTGGGGCAGGGCTATGGCTACACCTTC.

V usage is TRBV5-5 and J usage is TRBJ2-3, with D maybe TRBD1 (6 bases). Deletions cut 0 bases from V and 2 bases from J, with 10 bases between. CDR3 length equals 15 residues. Germline CDR1 and CDR2: SGHKS and YYEKEE (reference sequence). Here the CDR3 reads CASSLGQGNTDTQYF. CDR3 DNA: TGTGCCAGCAGCTTGGGTCAGGGGAACACAGATACGCAGTATTTT. The entire variable domain, with the rest obtained from reference TRBV5-5 and TRBJ2-3, is as follows: DAGVTQSPTHLIKTRGQQVTLRCSPISGHKSVSWYQQVLGQGPQFIFQYYEKEERGRGNFPDRFSARQFPNYSSELNVNALLLGDSALYLCASSLGQGNTDTQYFGPGTRLTVL.

V is TRBV5-1 and J is TRBJ2-7; 9 bases map to TRBD2. CDR1 and CDR2 (germline): SGHRS, YFSETQ. After removal of 7 bases from V and 0 bases from J, the junction contained 14 bases not matched to a gene. CDR3 length: 17 residues. The CDR3 DNA is TGCGCCAGCGCCCCGGAGACTAGCGGTTTTAGCTCCTACGAGCAGTACTTC. Its translation is CASAPETSGFSSYEQYF. Full variable domain (outside the CDR3, taken from reference TRBV5-1 and TRBJ2-7): KAGVTQTPRYLIKTRGQQVTLSCSPISGHRSVSWYQQTPGQGLQFLFEYFSETQRNKGNFPGRFSGRQFSNSRSEMNVSTLELGDSALYLCASAPETSGFSSYEQYFGPGTRLTVT.

This CDR3 is CSVVKGGDYGYTF. The CDR3, as DNA: TGCAGCGTTGTTAAAGGGGGGGACTATGGCTACACCTTC. The chain recombines TRBV29-1 with TRBJ1-2; possible D gene TRBD1, 6 bases. The CDR3 runs 13 residues. V lost 4 bases and J lost 3, with 12 bases in between. Germline lookup yields CDR1 SQVTM and CDR2 ANQGSEA.

The rearrangement links TRBV14 to TRBJ1-1; D may be TRBD1 (6 bases). Germline loops: CDR1 SGHDN, CDR2 FVKESK. The V end lost 1 base, the J end lost 7 bases, and 10 bases lay between the germline ends. The CDR3 extends over 13 amino acids. In DNA, the CDR3 is TGTGCCAGCAGCCAAGGGGGGCGAGTTGAAGCTTTCTTT. It specifies CASSQGGRVEAFF.

This chain links TRBV6-2 or TRBV6-3 with TRBJ2-7, with 7 bases fitting TRBD2. J gave up 7 bases and V 6 bases, and 12 bases lay outside the gene matches. This CDR3 region has 14 residues. Germline V gene sequence: CDR1 MNHEY, CDR2 SVGEGT. The CDR3 is CASSWTRPSGEQYF. As DNA, the CDR3 is TGTGCCAGCAGCTGGACTAGGCCCTCAGGAGAGCAGTACTTC.

The chain is built from TRBV6-4 and TRBJ2-1, with TRBD2 as a possible D gene (5 bases). Germline V CDR1 and CDR2: MRHNA, SNTAGT. The CDR3 is made up of 15 amino acids. Trimming took off 0 bases at V and 8 bases at J, with 14 bases between the two ends. The CDR3 loop reads CASSDSVGGTDEQFF. CDR3 bases: TGTGCCAGCAGTGACTCGGTAGGAGGTACGGATGAGCAGTTCTTC.

This clone was seen only a few times. The V gene is TRBV6-4, the J gene TRBJ2-3, with 7 positions matching TRBD2. This CDR3 is 13 amino acids long. CDR1 is MRHNA, CDR2 SNTAGT, per germline. V shed 6 bases and J 2 bases; nucleotides not matched to a gene: 2. The CDR3 DNA reads TGTGCCAGCAGCCGGGAGGACACAGATACGCAGTATTTT. Its translation: CASSREDTDTQYF.

In this sample, this clone turned up a few times. The chain has TRBV9 and TRBJ1-3, with a possible D match to TRBD1 (6 bases). In germline, CDR1 is SGDLS, CDR2 YYNGEE. V lost 0 bases and J lost 2, with 9 bases in between. The CDR3 runs 15 residues. DNA of the CDR3: TGTGCCAGCAGCGTAGGGGGGGGCACTGGAAACACCATATATTTT. As protein: CASSVGGGTGNTIYF.

The chain combines TRBV9 with TRBJ1-4; D gene uncertain. This CDR3 region has 16 residues. Deletions cut 0 bases from V and 0 bases from J, with 9 bases between. Germline CDR1 is SGDLS and CDR2 is YYNGEE. As DNA, the CDR3 is TGTGCCAGCAGCGTAGAAGAGGGAGCAACTAATGAAAAACTGTTTTTT. This translates into CASSVEEGATNEKLFF. The variable domain in full, with the rest retrieved from reference TRBV9 and TRBJ1-4, is DSGVTQTPKHLITATGQRVTLRCSPRSGDLSVYWYQQSLDQGLQFLIQYYNGEERAKGNILERFSAQQFPDLHSELNLSSLELGDSALYFCASSVEEGATNEKLFFGSGTQLSVL.